This T cell receptor (beta chain) was retrieved from a study of cytotoxic CD8 clonotypes in ibrutinib-treated CLL. The authors obtained approximately 2 micrograms of genomic DNA from cryopreserved PBMCs for TCR beta libraries. This table comes from immunoSEQ multiplex PCR, and its TCRdb copy is limited to in-frame clones, with some not included. The sample consists of around 250,000 clones, 70% of them appearing once. This clone was detected a few times. Trimming pared 5 bases from V and 6 bases from J, leaving 28 bases between. CDR1 is MDHEN and CDR2 is SYDVKM in the germline V gene. The CDR3 covers 18 residues.

This rearrangement joins TRBV28 to TRBJ1-1; unclear D gene. This TCR came from a human donor with chronic lymphocytic leukemia. This specimen was PBMCs, taken after 24 months of ibrutinib treatment. CDR3 sequence reads: CASSPPPPRSGEVAEAFF. In nucleotides, the CDR3 is TGTGCCAGCAGTCCCCCCCCGCCCCGGTCCGGGGAAGTCGCTGAAGCTTTCTTT.